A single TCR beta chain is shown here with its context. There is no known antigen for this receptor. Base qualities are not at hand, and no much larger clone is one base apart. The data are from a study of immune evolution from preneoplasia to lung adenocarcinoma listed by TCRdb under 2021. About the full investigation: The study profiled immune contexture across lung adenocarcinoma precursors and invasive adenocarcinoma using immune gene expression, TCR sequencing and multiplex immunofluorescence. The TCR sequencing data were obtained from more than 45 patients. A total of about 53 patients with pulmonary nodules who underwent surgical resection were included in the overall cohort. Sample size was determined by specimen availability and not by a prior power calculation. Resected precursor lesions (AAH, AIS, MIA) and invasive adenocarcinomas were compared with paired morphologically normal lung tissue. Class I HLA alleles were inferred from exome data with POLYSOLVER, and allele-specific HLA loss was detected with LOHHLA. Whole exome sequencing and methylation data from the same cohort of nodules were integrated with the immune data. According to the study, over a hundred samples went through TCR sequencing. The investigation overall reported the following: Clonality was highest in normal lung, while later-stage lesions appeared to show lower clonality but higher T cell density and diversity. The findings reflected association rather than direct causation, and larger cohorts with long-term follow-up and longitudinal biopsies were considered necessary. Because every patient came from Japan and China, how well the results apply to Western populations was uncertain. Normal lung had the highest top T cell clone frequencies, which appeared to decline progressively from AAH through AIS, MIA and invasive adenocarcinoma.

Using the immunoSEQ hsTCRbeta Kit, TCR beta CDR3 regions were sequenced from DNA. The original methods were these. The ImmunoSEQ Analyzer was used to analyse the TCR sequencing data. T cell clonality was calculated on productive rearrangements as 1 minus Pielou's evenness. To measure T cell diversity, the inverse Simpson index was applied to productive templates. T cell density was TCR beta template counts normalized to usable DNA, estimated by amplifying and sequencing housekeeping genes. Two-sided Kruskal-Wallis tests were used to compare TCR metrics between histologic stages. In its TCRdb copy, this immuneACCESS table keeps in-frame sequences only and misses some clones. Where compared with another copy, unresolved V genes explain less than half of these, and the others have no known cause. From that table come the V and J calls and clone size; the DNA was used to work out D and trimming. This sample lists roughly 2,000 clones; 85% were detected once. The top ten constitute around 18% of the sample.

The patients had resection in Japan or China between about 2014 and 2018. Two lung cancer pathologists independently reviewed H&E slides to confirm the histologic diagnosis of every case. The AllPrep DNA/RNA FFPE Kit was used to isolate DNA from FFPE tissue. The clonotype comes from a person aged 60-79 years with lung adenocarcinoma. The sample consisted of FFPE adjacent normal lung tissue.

This receptor has the CDR3 CASSLDLGGYNEQFF. The nucleotides read TGTGCCAGCAGCTTAGACTTAGGGGGATACAATGAGCAGTTCTTC. In this chain, TRBV7-2 is recombined with TRBJ2-1; the D segment could be TRBD1, given 6 matching bases. The CDR3 numbers 15 residues from cysteine through phenylalanine. This entry keeps only the CDR3 DNA: 45 bases, framed from base 1. V loses 1 base, J loses 4 bases, and the germline ends lie 11 bases apart. CDR1 SGHTA and CDR2 FQGNSA are derived from the germline V gene.